The sequence of this TCR beta chain was determined in a study of regulatory T cells in long-lasting Graves disease. The CDR3 length is 14 residues. Per the germline V gene, CDR1 is MNHEY and CDR2 is SMNVEV (reference sequence). Trimming shortened V by 6 bases and J by 3 bases, and 14 bases separated the two germline ends. Time point described: newly diagnosed GD, antithyroid drugs for less than 3 months. Extracted RNA from PBMCs served as the source of the TCR library. This clonotype has just a few counts. Its target is not known. Overall study results and limits: Persistent disease was characterized by preferential usage of TRBV28, TRBJ1-2 and TRBJ2-5.

Through Arm-PCR of CDR3 regions and iRepertoire HTBI primers, TCR beta libraries were built. TCRdb ran MiXCR on the multiplex PCR reads and lists one entry per CDR3 protein. The sample consists of 400,000 to 650,000 distinct CDR3 sequences, about 16% of them appearing once. This same sample was also taken into another study, of T cells in Graves' hyperthyroidism and ophthalmopathy.

This chain connects TRBV27 to TRBJ1-2, with D tentatively TRBD1 (5 bases). This sequence was found in a woman aged 40-65 years with Graves disease. Sample: peripheral blood mononuclear cells (PBMCs), taken at new diagnosis, from a patient treated with antithyroid drugs. The DNA of the CDR3 is TGTGCCAGCAGCCGGGACCACGCATACTATGGCTACACCTTC. Translated, it gives CASSRDHAYYGYTF.